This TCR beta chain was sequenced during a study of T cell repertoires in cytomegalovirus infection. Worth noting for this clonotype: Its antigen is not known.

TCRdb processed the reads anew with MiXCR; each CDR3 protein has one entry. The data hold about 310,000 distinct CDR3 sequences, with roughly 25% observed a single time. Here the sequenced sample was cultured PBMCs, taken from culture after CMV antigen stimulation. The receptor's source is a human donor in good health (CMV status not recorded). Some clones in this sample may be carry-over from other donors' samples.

The CDR3 is CASRNRDQETQYF. Here the CDR3 DNA reads TGTGCCAGCAGAAACAGGGACCAAGAGACCCAGTACTTC. The chain has TRBV11-1 and TRBJ2-5; possible D gene TRBD1, 6 bases. The germline V gene encodes CDR1 SGHAT and CDR2 FQDESV (reference sequence). V lost 6 bases and J 0 bases, leaving 8 bases between the germline ends. The CDR3 covers 13 residues.